The present entry profiles one T cell receptor (beta chain) with its context. These data come from a study of CD8 T cells in ankylosing spondylitis. The CDR3 covers 14 residues. V lost 1 base, J lost 6 bases, and 10 bases lay in between. Germline CDR1 reads MNHEY; CDR2 reads SVGEGT. Quantitative molecular-barcoded 5'-RACE generated the TCR beta libraries. MiXCR, run by TCRdb on the 5' RACE reads, gives a single entry per CDR3 protein. The data hold about 150,000 distinct CDR3 sequences, with about 42% observed a single time. The sequence came from a male donor with ankylosing spondylitis. Input material: synovial fluid, either unsorted or a sorted T cell fraction (not recorded which). J is TRBJ1-5 and V is TRBV6-2 or TRBV6-3, with unresolved D. CDR3: CASSYWAYGQPQHF. The CDR3 DNA sequence: TGTGCCAGCAGTTACTGGGCATACGGTCAGCCCCAGCATTTT.